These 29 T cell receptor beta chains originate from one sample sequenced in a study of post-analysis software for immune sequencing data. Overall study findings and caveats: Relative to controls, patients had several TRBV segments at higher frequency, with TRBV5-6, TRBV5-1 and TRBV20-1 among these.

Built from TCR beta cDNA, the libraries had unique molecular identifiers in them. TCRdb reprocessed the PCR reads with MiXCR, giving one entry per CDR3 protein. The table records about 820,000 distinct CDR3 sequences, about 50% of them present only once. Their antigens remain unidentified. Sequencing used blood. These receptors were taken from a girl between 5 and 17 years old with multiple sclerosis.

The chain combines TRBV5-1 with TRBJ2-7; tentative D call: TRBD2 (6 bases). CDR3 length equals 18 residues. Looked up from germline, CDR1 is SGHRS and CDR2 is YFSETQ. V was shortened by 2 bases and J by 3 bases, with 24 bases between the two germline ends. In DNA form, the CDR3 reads TGCGCCAGCAGCTTACCGGACGGGGGACTCCCCTCACGCTACGAGCAGTACTTC. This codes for CASSLPDGGLPSRYEQYF. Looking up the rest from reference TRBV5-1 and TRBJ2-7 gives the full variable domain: KAGVTQTPRYLIKTRGQQVTLSCSPISGHRSVSWYQQTPGQGLQFLFEYFSETQRNKGNFPGRFSGRQFSNSRSEMNVSTLELGDSALYLCASSLPDGGLPSRYEQYFGPGTRLTVT.

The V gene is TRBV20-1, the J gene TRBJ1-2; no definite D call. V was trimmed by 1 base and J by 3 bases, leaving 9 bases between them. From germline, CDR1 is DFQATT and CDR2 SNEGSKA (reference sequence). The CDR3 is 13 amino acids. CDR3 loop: CSARGVTDYGYTF. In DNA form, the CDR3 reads TGCAGTGCTAGAGGGGTTACCGACTATGGCTACACCTTC.

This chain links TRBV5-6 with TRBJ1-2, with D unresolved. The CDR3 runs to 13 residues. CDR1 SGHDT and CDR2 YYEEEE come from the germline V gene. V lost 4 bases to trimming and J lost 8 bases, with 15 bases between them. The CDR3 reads CASSRLLKSGYTF. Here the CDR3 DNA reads TGTGCCAGCAGCAGACTCCTGAAAAGCGGCTACACCTTC.

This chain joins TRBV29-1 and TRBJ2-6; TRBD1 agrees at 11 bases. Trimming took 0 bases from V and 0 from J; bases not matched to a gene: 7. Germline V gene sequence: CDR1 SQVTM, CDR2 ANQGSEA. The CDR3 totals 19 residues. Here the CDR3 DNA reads TGCAGCGTTGAAGATGGTGGACAGGGGGCCTTCTCTGGGGCCAACGTCCTGACTTTC. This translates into CSVEDGGQGAFSGANVLTF.

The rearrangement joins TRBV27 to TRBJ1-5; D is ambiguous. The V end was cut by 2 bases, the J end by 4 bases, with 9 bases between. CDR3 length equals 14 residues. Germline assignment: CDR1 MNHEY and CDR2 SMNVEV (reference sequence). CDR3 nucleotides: TGTGCCAGCAGTTTAATAGGCCAAAATCAGCCCCAGCATTTT. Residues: CASSLIGQNQPQHF.

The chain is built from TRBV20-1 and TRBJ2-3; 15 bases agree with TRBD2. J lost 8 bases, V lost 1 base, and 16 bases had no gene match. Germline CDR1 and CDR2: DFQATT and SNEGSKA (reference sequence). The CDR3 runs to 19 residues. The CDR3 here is CSARVPGLAGGLALVTQYF. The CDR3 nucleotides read TGCAGTGCTAGAGTCCCGGGACTAGCGGGAGGACTAGCGCTGGTTACGCAGTATTTT.

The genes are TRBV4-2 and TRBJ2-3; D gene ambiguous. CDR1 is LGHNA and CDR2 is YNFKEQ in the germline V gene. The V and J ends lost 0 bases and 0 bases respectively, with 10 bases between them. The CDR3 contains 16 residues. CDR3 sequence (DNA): TGTGCCAGCAGCCAAGATAGCTCCTCTAGCACAGATACGCAGTATTTT. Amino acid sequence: CASSQDSSSSTDTQYF.

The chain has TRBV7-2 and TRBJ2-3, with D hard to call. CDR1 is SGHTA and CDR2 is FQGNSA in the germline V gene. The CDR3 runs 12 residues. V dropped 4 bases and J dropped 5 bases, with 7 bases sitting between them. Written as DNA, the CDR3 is TGTGCCAGCAGCTCCATAGTAGATACGCAGTATTTT. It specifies CASSSIVDTQYF. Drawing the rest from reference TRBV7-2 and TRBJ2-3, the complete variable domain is GAGVSQSPSNKVTEKGKDVELRCDPISGHTALYWYRQSLGQGLEFLIYFQGNSAPDKSGLPSDRFSAERTGGSVSTLTIQRTQQEDSAVYLCASSSIVDTQYFGPGTRLTVL.

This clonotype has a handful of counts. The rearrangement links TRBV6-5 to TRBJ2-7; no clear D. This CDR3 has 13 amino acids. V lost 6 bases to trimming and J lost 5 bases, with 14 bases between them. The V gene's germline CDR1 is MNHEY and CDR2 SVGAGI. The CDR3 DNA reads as TGTGCCAGCAGAGCAAGGGTTCGGAACGAGCAGTACTTC. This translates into CASRARVRNEQYF.

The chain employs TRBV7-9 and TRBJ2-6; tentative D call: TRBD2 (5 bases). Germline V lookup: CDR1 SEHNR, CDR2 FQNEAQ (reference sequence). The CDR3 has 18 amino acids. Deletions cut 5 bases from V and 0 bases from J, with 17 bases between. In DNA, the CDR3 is TGTGCCAGCAGCCGTGACGGTGGAGGTAGCTCTGGGGCCAACGTCCTGACTTTC. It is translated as CASSRDGGGSSGANVLTF.

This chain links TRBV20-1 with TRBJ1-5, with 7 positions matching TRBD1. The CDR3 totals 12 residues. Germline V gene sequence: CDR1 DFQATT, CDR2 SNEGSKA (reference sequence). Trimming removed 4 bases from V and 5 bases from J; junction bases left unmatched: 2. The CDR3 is CSATDRDQPQHF. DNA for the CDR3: TGCAGTGCTACAGACAGGGATCAGCCCCAGCATTTT.

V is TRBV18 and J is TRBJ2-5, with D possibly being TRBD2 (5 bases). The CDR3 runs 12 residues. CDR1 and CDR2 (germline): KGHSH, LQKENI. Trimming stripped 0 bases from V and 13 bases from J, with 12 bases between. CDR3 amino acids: CASSPPLGVSYF. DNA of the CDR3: TGTGCCAGCTCACCACCGCTCGGGGTTTCGTACTTC.

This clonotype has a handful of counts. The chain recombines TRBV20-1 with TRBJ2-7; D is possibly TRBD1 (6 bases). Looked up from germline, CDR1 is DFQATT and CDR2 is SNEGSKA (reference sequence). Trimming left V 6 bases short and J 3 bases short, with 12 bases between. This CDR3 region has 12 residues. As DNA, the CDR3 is TGCAGTGCCTCGGACAGCTACTACGAGCAGTACTTC. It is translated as CSASDSYYEQYF.

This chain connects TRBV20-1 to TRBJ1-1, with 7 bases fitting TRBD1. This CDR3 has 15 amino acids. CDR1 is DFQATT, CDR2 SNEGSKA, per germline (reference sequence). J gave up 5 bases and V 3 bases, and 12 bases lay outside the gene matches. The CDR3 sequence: CSARATTGRETEAFF. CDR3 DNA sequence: TGCAGTGCTAGGGCCACGACAGGGAGGGAAACTGAAGCTTTCTTT.

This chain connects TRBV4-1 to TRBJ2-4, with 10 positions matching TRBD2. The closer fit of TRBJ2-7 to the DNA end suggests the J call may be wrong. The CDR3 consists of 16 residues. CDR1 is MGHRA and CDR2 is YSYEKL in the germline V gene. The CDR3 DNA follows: TGCGCCAGCAGCCTAACCGGGACTAGCGTAACCTACGAGCAGTACTTC. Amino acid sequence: CASSLTGTSVTYEQYF.

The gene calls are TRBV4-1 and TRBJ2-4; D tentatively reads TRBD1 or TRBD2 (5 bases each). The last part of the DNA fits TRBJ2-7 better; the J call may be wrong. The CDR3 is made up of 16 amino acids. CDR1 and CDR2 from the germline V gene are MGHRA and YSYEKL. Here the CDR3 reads CASSQDNPRGVYEQYF. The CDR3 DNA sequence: TGCGCCAGCAGCCAAGATAATCCGCGAGGGGTCTACGAGCAGTACTTC.

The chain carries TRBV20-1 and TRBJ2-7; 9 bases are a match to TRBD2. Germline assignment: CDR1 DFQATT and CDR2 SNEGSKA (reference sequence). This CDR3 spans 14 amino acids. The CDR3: CNVPTSGEFYEQYF. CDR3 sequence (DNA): TGCAATGTTCCGACTAGCGGTGAATTCTACGAGCAGTACTTC.

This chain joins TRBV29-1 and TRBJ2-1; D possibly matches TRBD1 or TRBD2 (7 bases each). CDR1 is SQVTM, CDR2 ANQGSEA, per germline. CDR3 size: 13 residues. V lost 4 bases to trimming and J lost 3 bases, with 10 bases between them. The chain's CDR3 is CSVARGGYNEQFF. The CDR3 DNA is TGCAGCGTTGCCAGGGGGGGCTACAATGAGCAGTTCTTC.

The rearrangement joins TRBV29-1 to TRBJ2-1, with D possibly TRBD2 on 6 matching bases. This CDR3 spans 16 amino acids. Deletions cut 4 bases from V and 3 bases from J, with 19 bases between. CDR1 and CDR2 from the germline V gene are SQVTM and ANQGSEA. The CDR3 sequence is CSVVWGTFSSYNEQFF. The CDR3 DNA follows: TGCAGCGTTGTCTGGGGGACTTTTTCGAGCTACAATGAGCAGTTCTTC.

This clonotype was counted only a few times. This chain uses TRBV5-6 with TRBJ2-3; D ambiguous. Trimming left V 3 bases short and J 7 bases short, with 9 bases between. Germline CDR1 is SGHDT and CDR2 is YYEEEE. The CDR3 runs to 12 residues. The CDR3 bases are TGTGCCAGCAGCTGGGGTTTCAATACGCAGTATTTT. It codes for CASSWGFNTQYF. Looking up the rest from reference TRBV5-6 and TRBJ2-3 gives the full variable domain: DAGVTQSPTHLIKTRGQQVTLRCSPKSGHDTVSWYQQALGQGPQFIFQYYEEEERQRGNFPDRFSGHQFPNYSSELNVNALLLGDSALYLCASSWGFNTQYFGPGTRLTVL.

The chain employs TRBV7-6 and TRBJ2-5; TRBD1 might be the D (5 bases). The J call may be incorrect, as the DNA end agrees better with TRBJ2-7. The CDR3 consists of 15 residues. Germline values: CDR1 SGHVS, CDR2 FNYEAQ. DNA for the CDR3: TGTGCCAGCAGCTTAGCAGGTGGGGCGCAGGACGAGCAGTACTTC. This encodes CASSLAGGAQDEQYF.

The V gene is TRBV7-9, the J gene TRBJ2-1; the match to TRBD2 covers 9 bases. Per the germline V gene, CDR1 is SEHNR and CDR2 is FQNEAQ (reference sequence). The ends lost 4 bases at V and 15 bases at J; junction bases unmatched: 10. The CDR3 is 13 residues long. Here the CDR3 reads CASSSPGREGRFF. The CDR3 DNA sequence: TGTGCCAGCAGCTCCCCCGGGCGGGAGGGTCGGTTCTTC.

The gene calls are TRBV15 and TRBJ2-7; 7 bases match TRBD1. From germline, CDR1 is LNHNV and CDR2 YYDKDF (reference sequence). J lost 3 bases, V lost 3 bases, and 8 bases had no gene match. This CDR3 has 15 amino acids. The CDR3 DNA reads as TGTGCCACCAGCAGGGAAGGGACAGCCAACTACGAGCAGTACTTC. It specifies CATSREGTANYEQYF.

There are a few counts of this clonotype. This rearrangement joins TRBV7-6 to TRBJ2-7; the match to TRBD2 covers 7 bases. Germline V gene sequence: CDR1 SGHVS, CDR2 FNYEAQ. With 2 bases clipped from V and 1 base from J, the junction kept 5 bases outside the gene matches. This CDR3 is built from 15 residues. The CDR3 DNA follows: TGTGCCAGCAGCTTAAAGCTAGCGGCATCCTACGAGCAGTACTTC. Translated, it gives CASSLKLAASYEQYF. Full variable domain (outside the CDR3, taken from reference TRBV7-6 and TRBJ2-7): GAGVSQSPRYKVTKRGQDVALRCDPISGHVSLYWYRQALGQGPEFLTYFNYEAQQDKSGLPNDRFSAERPEGSISTLTIQRTEQRDSAMYRCASSLKLAASYEQYFGPGTRLTVT.

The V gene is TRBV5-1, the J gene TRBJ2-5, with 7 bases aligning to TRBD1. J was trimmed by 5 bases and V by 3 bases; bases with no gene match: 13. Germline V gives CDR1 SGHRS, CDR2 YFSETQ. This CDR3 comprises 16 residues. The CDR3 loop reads CASSSRTGAPGETQYF. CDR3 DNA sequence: TGCGCCAGCAGCTCCCGGACAGGCGCCCCGGGTGAGACCCAGTACTTC.

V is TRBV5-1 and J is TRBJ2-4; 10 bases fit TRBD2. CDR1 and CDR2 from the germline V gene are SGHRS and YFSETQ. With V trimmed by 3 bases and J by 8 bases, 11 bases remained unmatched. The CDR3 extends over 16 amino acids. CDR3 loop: CASSSTTAGGSYIQYF. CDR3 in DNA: TGCGCCAGCAGCTCAACAACAGCGGGAGGGTCTTACATTCAGTACTTC.

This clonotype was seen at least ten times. The CDR3 protein is CASSSSLGRTLSGANVLTF. The CDR3 DNA follows: TGTGCCAGCAGCTCCAGTCTCGGACGTACTCTCTCTGGGGCCAACGTCCTGACTTTC. V and J are TRBV7-3 and TRBJ2-6; no clear D. CDR1 SGHTA and CDR2 FQGTGA come from the germline V gene. Trimming cost V 4 bases and J 0 bases, with 19 bases left between them. The CDR3 length is 19 residues.

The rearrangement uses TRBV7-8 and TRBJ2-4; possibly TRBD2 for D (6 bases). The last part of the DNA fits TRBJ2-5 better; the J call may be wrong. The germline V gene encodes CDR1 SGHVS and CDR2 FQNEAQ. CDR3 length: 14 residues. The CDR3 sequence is CASGRGGDRKTQYF. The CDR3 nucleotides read TGTGCCAGCGGAAGAGGCGGGGATAGGAAGACCCAGTACTTC.

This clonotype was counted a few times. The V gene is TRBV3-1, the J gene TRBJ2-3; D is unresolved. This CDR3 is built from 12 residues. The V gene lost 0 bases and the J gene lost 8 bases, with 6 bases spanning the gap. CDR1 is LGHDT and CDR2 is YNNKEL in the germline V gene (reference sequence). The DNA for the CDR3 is TGTGCCAGCAGCCAAGATGCTGGTACGCAGTATTTT. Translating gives CASSQDAGTQYF.